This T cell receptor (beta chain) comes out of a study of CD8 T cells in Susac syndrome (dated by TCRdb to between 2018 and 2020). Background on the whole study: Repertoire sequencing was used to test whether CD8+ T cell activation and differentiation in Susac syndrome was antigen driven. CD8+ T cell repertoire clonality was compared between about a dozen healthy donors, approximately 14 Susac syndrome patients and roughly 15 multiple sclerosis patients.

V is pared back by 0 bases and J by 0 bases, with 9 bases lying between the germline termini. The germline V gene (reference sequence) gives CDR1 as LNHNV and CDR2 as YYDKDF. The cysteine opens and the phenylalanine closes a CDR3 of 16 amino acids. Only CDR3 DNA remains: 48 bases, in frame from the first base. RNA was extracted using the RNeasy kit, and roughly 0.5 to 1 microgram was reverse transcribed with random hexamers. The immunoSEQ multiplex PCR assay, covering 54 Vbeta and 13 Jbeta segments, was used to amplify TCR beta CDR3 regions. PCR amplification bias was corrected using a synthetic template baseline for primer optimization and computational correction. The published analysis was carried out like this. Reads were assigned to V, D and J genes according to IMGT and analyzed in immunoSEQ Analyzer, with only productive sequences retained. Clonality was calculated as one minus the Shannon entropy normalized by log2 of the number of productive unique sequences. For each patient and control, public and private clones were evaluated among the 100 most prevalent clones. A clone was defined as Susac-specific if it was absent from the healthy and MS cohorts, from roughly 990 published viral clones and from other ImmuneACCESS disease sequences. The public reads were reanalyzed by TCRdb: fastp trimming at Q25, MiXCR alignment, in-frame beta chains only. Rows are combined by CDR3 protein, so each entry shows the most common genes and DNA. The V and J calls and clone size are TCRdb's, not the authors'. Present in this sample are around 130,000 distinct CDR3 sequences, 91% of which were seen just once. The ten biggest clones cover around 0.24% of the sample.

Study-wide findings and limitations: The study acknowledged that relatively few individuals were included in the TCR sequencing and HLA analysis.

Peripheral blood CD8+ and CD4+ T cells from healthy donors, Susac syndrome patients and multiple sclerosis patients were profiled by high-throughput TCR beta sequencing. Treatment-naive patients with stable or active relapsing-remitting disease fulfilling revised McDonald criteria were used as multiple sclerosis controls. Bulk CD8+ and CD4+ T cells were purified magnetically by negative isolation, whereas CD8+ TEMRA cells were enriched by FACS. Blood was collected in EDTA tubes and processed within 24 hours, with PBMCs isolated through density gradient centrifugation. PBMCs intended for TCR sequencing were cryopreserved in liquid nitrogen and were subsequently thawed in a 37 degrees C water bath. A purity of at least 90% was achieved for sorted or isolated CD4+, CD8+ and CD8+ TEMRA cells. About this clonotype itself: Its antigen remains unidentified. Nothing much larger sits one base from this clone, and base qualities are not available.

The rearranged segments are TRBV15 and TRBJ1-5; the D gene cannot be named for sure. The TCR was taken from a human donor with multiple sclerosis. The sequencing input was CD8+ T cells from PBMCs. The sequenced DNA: TGTGCCACCAGCAGAGACGGGAGGGTTAGCAATCAGCCCCAGCATTTT. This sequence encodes CATSRDGRVSNQPQHF.